These T cell receptor beta chains were read from a single sample in a study of multiple sclerosis patients with progressive multifocal leukoencephalopathy. The table came from immunoSEQ multiplex PCR; TCRdb's copy has only in-frame clones and leaves some out. The table records more than 30,000 clones, about nine tenths of them present only once. The source material was PBMCs, sampled from a patient treated with natalizumab. These receptors all come from a woman aged 40 to 50 with progressive multifocal leukoencephalopathy. The CDR3 runs from the conserved cysteine through the conserved F or W. Each record gives: clone size, V gene, D gene, J gene, CDR3 DNA, CDR3 protein. A D gene is named only where the DNA matches it firmly. Only part of the rows carry a size: once, few, many, or a class if the clone is expanded.

NA	TRBV29-1	NA	TRBJ1-1	TGCAGCGTTGGGCGAGCAAGTGGTAGGACTGAAGCTTTCTTT	CSVGRASGRTEAFF
NA	TRBV15	NA	TRBJ2-7	TGTGCCACCAGCAGAGATAGTGGGGCATCCTACGAGCAGTACTTC	CATSRDSGASYEQYF
once	TRBV7-2	NA	TRBJ2-1	TGTGCCAGCAGCGCCCACGGAGGGCCGGGCAATGAGCAGTTCTTC	CASSAHGGPGNEQFF
NA	TRBV7-2	TRBD2	TRBJ2-5	TGTGCCAGCAGCCAACCGGGACTAGCGGACCTAGGGGAGACCCAGTACTTC	CASSQPGLADLGETQYF
NA	TRBV7-2	TRBD1	TRBJ1-6	TGTGCCAGCAGCCAAGGGAGGGGGCGCATGTCCTATAATTCACCCCTCCACTTT	CASSQGRGRMSYNSPLHF
NA	TRBV19	NA	TRBJ1-4	TGTGCCAGTAGACGAAGGGAAGACAATGAAAAACTGTTTTTT	CASRRREDNEKLFF
NA	TRBV4-3	NA	TRBJ2-4	TGCGCCAGCAGCCAAGACGGAATTTGGGGCATTCAGTACTTC	CASSQDGIWGIQYF
NA	TRBV29-1	TRBD2	TRBJ2-3	TGCAGCGTTGACGGGGTAGCGGGGGGCACAGATACGCAGTATTTT	CSVDGVAGGTDTQYF
NA	TRBV30	TRBD1	TRBJ1-1	TGTGCCTGGAGTGTACCGTTTGGACAGGGGAACACTGAAGCTTTCTTT	CAWSVPFGQGNTEAFF
NA	TRBV7-2	NA	TRBJ2-3	TGTGCCAGCAGCTTCTCCAGGGATACGCAGTATTTT	CASSFSRDTQYF
NA	TRBV7-9	NA	TRBJ1-1	TGTGCCAGCAGCTTAGGCGCAGGGTGGTTGAACCCTGAAGCTTTCTTT	CASSLGAGWLNPEAFF
NA	TRBV5-4	TRBD1	TRBJ1-2	TGTGCCAGCAGCCCAGGACAGGGGGCGTTTGATGGCTACACCTTC	CASSPGQGAFDGYTF
NA	TRBV10-1	NA	TRBJ1-6	TGCGCCAGCAGTGAGTCCCCAAATTCACCCCTCCACTTT	CASSESPNSPLHF
once	TRBV2	NA	TRBJ2-5	TGTGCCAGCAGTGAAGAGGAGACCCAGTACTTC	CASSEEETQYF
NA	TRBV4-3	NA	TRBJ1-6	TGCGCCAGCAGCCAAGAACTCCCCAGGGTGGCTAATTCACCCCTCCACTTT	CASSQELPRVANSPLHF
NA	TRBV30	NA	TRBJ1-1	TGTGCCTGGACCCGGGACAACACTGAAGCTTTCTTT	CAWTRDNTEAFF
NA	TRBV7-2	NA	TRBJ1-2	TGTGCCAGCAGCTTAGGTCAGGGCAACTATGGCTACACCTTC	CASSLGQGNYGYTF
NA	TRBV4-3	TRBD2	TRBJ2-1	TGCGCCAGCAGCCGAGGGACTAGCGGGAGCGTAGGGGAGCAGTTCTTC	CASSRGTSGSVGEQFF
NA	TRBV19	NA	TRBJ2-4	TGTGCCAGTAGTATTACAGGTGGGGGGTTGGGGTACTTC	CASSITGGGLGYF
NA	TRBV2	TRBD1	TRBJ2-7	TGTGCCAGCACTCCCCTAGGACAGGGGGCCTACGAGCAGTACTTC	CASTPLGQGAYEQYF
NA	TRBV7-8	NA	TRBJ1-2	TGTGCCAGCAGCTGGAGAGGGCTGACAGAACCAACCTATGGCTACACCTTC	CASSWRGLTEPTYGYTF
NA	TRBV18	TRBD1	TRBJ2-7	TGTGCCAGCTCACCGTTACAGGGGAGTGAGCAGTACTTC	CASSPLQGSEQYF
NA	TRBV7-8	NA	TRBJ2-7	TGTGCCAGCACGCCTGTCGACGAGCAGTACTTC	CASTPVDEQYF
NA	TRBV7-2	NA	TRBJ2-1	TGTGCCAGCAGCTTAGAGATCCTTACGACCTACAATGAGCAGTTCTTC	CASSLEILTTYNEQFF
NA	TRBV4-3	NA	TRBJ1-2	TGCGCCAGCAGCCAGGCAGCTACTAACTATGGCTACACCTTC	CASSQAATNYGYTF
NA	TRBV14	NA	TRBJ2-2	TGTGCCAGCAGCCAAGTTTCAGTTAACACCGGGGAGCTGTTTTTT	CASSQVSVNTGELFF
NA	TRBV5-8	NA	TRBJ1-5	TGTGCCAGCAGCCCAGGAGGGGCCAATCAGCCCCAGCATTTT	CASSPGGANQPQHF
NA	TRBV7-8	TRBD1	TRBJ1-5	TGTGCCAGCAGCTTAGGGCATGGGACAGGGAATCAGCCCCAGCATTTT	CASSLGHGTGNQPQHF
few	TRBV4-1	NA	TRBJ2-7	TGCGCCAGCAGCCAAGACGAGACCTACGAGCAGTACTTC	CASSQDETYEQYF
NA	TRBV10-2	NA	TRBJ2-1	TGCGCCAGCAGGGATAGCTCCTACAATGAGCAGTTCTTC	CASRDSSYNEQFF
NA	TRBV5-1	NA	TRBJ2-3	TGCGCCAGCAGCCCGACCCTCACAGATACGCAGTATTTT	CASSPTLTDTQYF
NA	TRBV30	NA	TRBJ1-5	TGTGCCTGGAGTCAACGGGGCAGCAATCAGCCCCAGCATTTT	CAWSQRGSNQPQHF
NA	TRBV5-6	NA	TRBJ1-1	TGTGCCAGCAGCTTCAACACTGAAGCTTTCTTT	CASSFNTEAFF
once	TRBV7-9	NA	TRBJ2-1	TGTGCCAGCAGCTTCCGGGACTGGTTACAATTAGTAGGAAATGAGCAGTTCTTC	CASSFRDWLQLVGNEQFF
once	TRBV6-1	NA	TRBJ1-4	TGTGCCAGCAGAGAAGAGCCGGGACACGCGAATGAAAAACTGTTTTTT	CASREEPGHANEKLFF
NA	TRBV28	TRBD1	TRBJ1-1	TGTGCCAGCAGTTTAGTCGCGGGACAGGGGGCCACTGAAGCTTTCTTT	CASSLVAGQGATEAFF
NA	TRBV27	NA	TRBJ1-1	TGTGCCAGCAGACTAATTGGGGGGACTGAAGCTTTCTTT	CASRLIGGTEAFF
NA	TRBV18	NA	TRBJ1-2	TGTGCCAGCTCACCACCGACGGGGTTCACCTATGGCTACACCTTC	CASSPPTGFTYGYTF
NA	TRBV7-2	TRBD2	TRBJ2-3	TGTGCCAGCAGCTTAGCGCGGACTAGCGGGTTTACAGATACGCAGTATTTT	CASSLARTSGFTDTQYF
NA	TRBV4-1	TRBD1	TRBJ1-1	TGCGCCAGCAGCCCTATGGGGGGACAGACGAACACTGAAGCTTTCTTT	CASSPMGGQTNTEAFF